The 8 T cell receptor beta chains reported below all come from one sample, sequenced in a study of blood T cell repertoires in COVID-19. Sequencing was performed with immunoSEQ multiplex PCR; in TCRdb, only in-frame clones are kept and a portion is missing. This sample has approximately 200,000 clones, with roughly nine tenths found just once. The sequenced sample was PBMCs or T cells enriched from blood (not recorded which). The origin of the receptors is a woman aged 40 to 50 with acute COVID-19.

In its sample, this clone was seen once. In nucleotides, the CDR3 is TGTGCCAGCTCACCGCAAACATACAATGAGCAGTTCTTC. Amino acids: CASSPQTYNEQFF. The rearrangement uses TRBV18 and TRBJ2-1; D remains unclear. The V end was cut by 3 bases, the J end by 4 bases, with 7 bases between. Germline-derived CDR1 and CDR2 are KGHSH and LQKENI. The CDR3 runs 13 residues.

This chain joins TRBV5-1 and TRBJ2-7, with 10 nucleotides matching TRBD2. Germline assignment: CDR1 SGHRS and CDR2 YFSETQ. V trimming: 0 bases; J trimming: 2 bases; junction bases outside the gene matches: 11. This CDR3 is built from 18 residues. This chain's CDR3 is CASSLVSSGSGIPYEQYF. CDR3 bases: TGCGCCAGCAGCTTGGTTTCTAGCGGGAGTGGTATCCCCTACGAGCAGTACTTC.

This clone was seen only once. This chain connects TRBV5-8 to TRBJ1-5; perhaps TRBD1 as D (5 bases). The V and J ends lost 0 bases and 2 bases respectively, with 12 bases between them. Looked up from germline, CDR1 is SGHTS and CDR2 is YDEGEE. This CDR3 is built from 16 residues. The chain's CDR3 is CASSLALGQRNQPQHF. CDR3 DNA: TGTGCCAGCAGCTTGGCCTTAGGACAACGCAATCAGCCCCAGCATTTT. The full variable domain, in which reference TRBV5-8 and TRBJ1-5 provide the parts outside the CDR3, is EAGVTQSPTHLIKTRGQQATLRCSPISGHTSVYWYQQALGLGLQFLLWYDEGEERNRGNFPPRFSGRQFPNYSSELNVNALELEDSALYLCASSLALGQRNQPQHFGDGTRLSIL.

This chain connects TRBV5-1 to TRBJ2-7; 10 bases align to TRBD1. This CDR3 has 15 amino acids. Losses at the gene ends were 4 bases for V and 5 bases for J; bases not matched to a gene: 9. The germline V gene encodes CDR1 SGHRS and CDR2 YFSETQ. The CDR3 DNA is TGCGCCAGCAGCCGTGATGGACAGGGGGGGAACGAGCAGTACTTC. It is translated as CASSRDGQGGNEQYF. The full variable domain, its missing parts supplied by reference TRBV5-1 and TRBJ2-7, is KAGVTQTPRYLIKTRGQQVTLSCSPISGHRSVSWYQQTPGQGLQFLFEYFSETQRNKGNFPGRFSGRQFSNSRSEMNVSTLELGDSALYLCASSRDGQGGNEQYFGPGTRLTVT.

The V call is TRBV27, the J call TRBJ2-7; a weak D match, TRBD2 (7 bases). The CDR3 sequence is 11 residues long. Trimming took off 8 bases at V and 6 bases at J, with 11 bases between the two ends. Germline loops: CDR1 MNHEY, CDR2 SMNVEV (reference sequence). CDR3 protein: CASGGGGEQYF. The CDR3 bases are TGTGCCAGCGGCGGGGGCGGCGAGCAGTACTTC.

This chain joins TRBV13 and TRBJ2-3, with 8 nucleotides matching TRBD2. The CDR3 consists of 18 residues. V dropped 5 bases and J dropped 0; count of bases not matched to a gene: 13. Germline V lookup: CDR1 PRHDT, CDR2 FYEKMQ (reference sequence). CDR3 protein: CASSPGGGVPRSTDTQYF. As DNA, the CDR3 is TGTGCCAGCAGCCCCGGGGGGGGTGTCCCTCGTAGCACAGATACGCAGTATTTT.

The rearrangement joins TRBV5-6 to TRBJ2-3; D is possibly TRBD2 (6 bases). The CDR3 consists of 13 residues. Trimming pared 5 bases from V and 4 bases from J, leaving 11 bases between. Germline V lookup: CDR1 SGHDT, CDR2 YYEEEE. CDR3 sequence reads: CASSLWEADTQYF. As DNA, the CDR3 is TGTGCCAGCAGTTTATGGGAGGCAGATACGCAGTATTTT.

The rearrangement uses TRBV7-9 and TRBJ1-6; D call uncertain. Between the trimmed V and J ends, which lost 5 bases and 5 bases, there was a span of 10 bases. Germline V gene sequence: CDR1 SEHNR, CDR2 FQNEAQ (reference sequence). The CDR3 sequence is 14 residues long. In DNA form, the CDR3 reads TGTGCCAGCAGCCCCCACCGAGATAATTCACCCCTCCACTTT. Translating it yields CASSPHRDNSPLHF.